These 14 T cell receptor beta chains were all obtained from the same sample, sequenced in a study of T-cell reconstitution after alpha-beta-depleted transplantation in children. Unique molecular identifiers were incorporated when the TCRbeta library was constructed. TCRdb called the PCR reads again in MiXCR, with one record for every CDR3 protein. The repertoire holds 600,000 or so distinct CDR3 sequences, with about 23% as singletons. The sequencing used PBMCs, mostly from graft donor cells, collected 360 days after TCRalphabeta/CD19-depleted stem cell transplant. The receptors originated from a boy younger than two who had a stem cell transplant for acute myeloid leukemia, so the T cells may come from the graft donor.

This clonotype occurred many times. The CDR3 DNA sequence: TGCAGTGCTAGAACGGCGGGGGGCTCCTACGAGCAGTACTTC. Translating gives CSARTAGGSYEQYF. This chain uses TRBV20-1 with TRBJ2-7, with 8 nucleotides matching TRBD2. J gave up 0 bases and V 2 bases, and 3 bases lay outside the gene matches. The CDR3 sequence is 14 residues long. CDR1 is DFQATT and CDR2 is SNEGSKA in the germline V gene (reference sequence).

This clonotype was recorded many times. The CDR3: CASSLPGPTYEQYF. CDR3 nucleotide sequence: TGTGCCAGCAGTTTACCCGGACCTACCTACGAGCAGTACTTC. V is TRBV12-3 or TRBV12-4 and J is TRBJ2-7; D is ambiguous. The V and J ends lost 2 bases and 2 bases respectively, with 10 bases between them. The CDR3 is 14 residues long.

This clonotype was seen a handful of times. This sequence joins TRBV29-1 and TRBJ1-2; possible D gene TRBD1, 5 bases. CDR1 and CDR2 (germline): SQVTM, ANQGSEA. The CDR3 is made up of 12 amino acids. V lost 7 bases, J lost 6 bases, and 15 bases lay in between. CDR3 sequence: CSAGRGDDGYTF. CDR3 in DNA: TGCAGCGCCGGGCGAGGGGATGATGGCTACACCTTC.

The chain is built from TRBV28 and TRBJ2-7, with D perhaps assigned TRBD1 or TRBD2 (6 bases each). With 6 bases removed from V and 6 bases from J, the gap between germline ends came to 18 bases. Germline V gives CDR1 MDHEN, CDR2 SYDVKM. This CDR3 is built from 14 residues. The CDR3 spells CASSPLGGTPEQYF. CDR3 sequence (DNA): TGTGCCAGCAGCCCCCTCGGGGGCACGCCCGAGCAGTACTTC.

Many counts were recorded for this clonotype. J is TRBJ1-1 and V is TRBV7-9; D is unclear. Germline CDR1 is SEHNR and CDR2 is FQNEAQ (reference sequence). The length of the CDR3 is 14 residues. V lost 1 base and J 4 bases, leaving 10 bases between the germline ends. The CDR3 spells CASSLVAGSTEAFF. The CDR3 DNA is TGTGCCAGCAGCTTAGTGGCAGGCAGCACTGAAGCTTTCTTT.

The rearrangement links TRBV12-3 or TRBV12-4 to TRBJ2-3, with D possibly matching TRBD2 (6 bases). Deletions cut 1 base from V and 3 bases from J, with 11 bases between. This CDR3 spans 15 amino acids. CDR3 protein: CASSLGAGRTDTQYF. In nucleotides, the CDR3 is TGTGCCAGCAGTTTAGGGGCGGGGCGGACAGATACGCAGTATTTT.

The chain combines TRBV15 with TRBJ2-3; TRBD2 is a possible D gene (5 bases). Germline V gene lookup returns CDR1 LNHNV and CDR2 YYDKDF (reference sequence). This CDR3 comprises 16 residues. The V end was cut by 1 base, the J end by 3 bases, with 14 bases between. The DNA of the CDR3 is TGTGCCACCAGCAGAGGGGAGAAAGACACTACAGATACGCAGTATTTT. It is translated as CATSRGEKDTTDTQYF.

The chain is built from TRBV19 and TRBJ2-1, with 10 bases identical to TRBD2. This CDR3 comprises 16 residues. Trimming removed 1 base from V and 3 bases from J; junction bases left unmatched: 3. CDR1 LNHDA and CDR2 SQIVND come from the germline V gene (reference sequence). For the CDR3, the DNA is TGTGCCAGTAGTATAGGGGGACTAGCGCGCTACAATGAGCAGTTCTTC. Protein sequence: CASSIGGLARYNEQFF. Variable domain in full (rest from reference TRBV19 and TRBJ2-1): DGGITQSPKYLFRKEGQNVTLSCEQNLNHDAMYWYRQDPGQGLRLIYYSQIVNDFQKGDIAEGYSVSREKKESFPLTVTSAQKNPTAFYLCASSIGGLARYNEQFFGPGTRLTVL.

The V call is TRBV5-1, the J call TRBJ1-1, with TRBD1 matching over 8 bases. V gave up 3 bases and J gave up 5 bases; unmatched junction bases: 9. The CDR3 is 15 amino acids. Germline lookup yields CDR1 SGHRS and CDR2 YFSETQ. CDR3 DNA sequence: TGCGCCAGCAGCTCCCCTGGACAGGGAAGAACTGAAGCTTTCTTT. Its protein is CASSSPGQGRTEAFF.

This clonotype showed up many times. The chain employs TRBV28 and TRBJ1-1, with 8 bases aligning to TRBD1. Germline V gene data show CDR1 as MDHEN and CDR2 as SYDVKM. V trimming: 6 bases; J trimming: 2 bases; junction bases outside the gene matches: 5. The CDR3 has 14 residues. In DNA form, the CDR3 reads TGTGCCAGCAGCAAACAGGGGGGAAACACTGAAGCTTTCTTT. This translates into CASSKQGGNTEAFF. The entire variable domain, with the rest obtained from reference TRBV28 and TRBJ1-1, is as follows: DVKVTQSSRYLVKRTGEKVFLECVQDMDHENMFWYRQDPGLGLRLIYFSYDVKMKEKGDIPEGYSVSREKKERFSLILESASTNQTSMYLCASSKQGGNTEAFFGQGTRLTVV.

This rearrangement joins TRBV20-1 to TRBJ1-1; weak D call: TRBD1 (5 bases). The V end was cut by 3 bases, the J end by 3 bases, with 20 bases between. Germline lookup yields CDR1 DFQATT and CDR2 SNEGSKA (reference sequence). The CDR3 sequence is 16 residues long. CDR3: CSARADSPRGHTEAFF. The DNA of the CDR3 is TGCAGTGCTAGGGCTGACAGTCCCAGAGGGCACACTGAAGCTTTCTTT.

This clonotype was picked up many times. The chain links TRBV29-1 to TRBJ2-6; perhaps TRBD2 as D (6 bases). Germline V gives CDR1 SQVTM, CDR2 ANQGSEA. Trimming stripped 6 bases from V and 0 bases from J, with 12 bases between. The CDR3 has 15 residues. CDR3 nucleotide sequence: TGCAGCGTGGCGGGGACTCGCTCTGGGGCCAACGTCCTGACTTTC. Protein sequence: CSVAGTRSGANVLTF.

The chain joins TRBV7-3 to TRBJ1-1, with D unresolved. Germline assignment: CDR1 SGHTA and CDR2 FQGTGA. The CDR3 runs 15 residues. The V end lost 2 bases, the J end lost 1 base, and 11 bases lay between the germline ends. CDR3 in amino acids: CASSLGYGGNTEAFF. CDR3 in DNA: TGTGCCAGCAGCTTAGGTTATGGCGGGAACACTGAAGCTTTCTTT. Full variable domain (rest looked up from reference TRBV7-3 and TRBJ1-1): GAGVSQTPSNKVTEKGKYVELRCDPISGHTALYWYRQSLGQGPEFLIYFQGTGAADDSGLPNDRFFAVRPEGSVSTLKIQRTERGDSAVYLCASSLGYGGNTEAFFGQGTRLTVV.

The rearrangement uses TRBV5-8 and TRBJ1-6; perhaps TRBD1 as D (6 bases). Germline CDR1 is SGHTS and CDR2 is YDEGEE. The germline V and J ends were trimmed by 4 bases and 7 bases, with 15 bases remaining between them. This CDR3 is built from 15 residues. The CDR3 DNA reads as TGTGCCAGCAGCCGACAGGTATTGGGCAATTCACCCCTCCACTTT. This gives the protein CASSRQVLGNSPLHF.